This is a list of T cell receptor beta chains from one sample in a study of siplizumab effects on memory and regulatory T cells. Using immunoSEQ multiplex PCR, the repertoire was profiled, and TCRdb retains in-frame clones only, with some absent. The table lists about 63,000 clones, roughly 85% of them singletons. Sequencing was carried out using memory CD4+ T cells sorted from blood. The origin of the receptors is a human donor in good health. Each CDR3 is given with its conserved first and last residue. D genes are given only for firm matches. Some rows have no size entry. The others give once, few or many, or a class for an expanded clone.

D	V	size	J	CDR3	DNA
NA	TRBV18	NA	TRBJ2-7	CASSPRGRAAYEQYF	TGTGCCAGCTCCCCCCGGGGGCGGGCCGCCTACGAGCAGTACTTC
NA	TRBV6-5	NA	TRBJ2-5	CASRRGRLQETQYF	TGTGCCAGTAGGCGCGGACGGCTCCAAGAGACCCAGTACTTC
NA	TRBV19	NA	TRBJ2-3	CASTESVTDTQYF	TGTGCCAGTACTGAGTCCGTCACAGATACGCAGTATTTT
NA	TRBV6-1	NA	TRBJ1-2	CASSERRDSGGYTF	TGTGCCAGCAGTGAAAGGAGGGACTCGGGCGGCTACACCTTC
TRBD2	TRBV13	NA	TRBJ2-7	CASSPTLGLAGATFTYEQYF	TGTGCCAGCAGCCCAACTCTCGGGCTAGCGGGGGCCACCTTCACCTACGAGCAGTACTTC
NA	TRBV25-1	NA	TRBJ1-4	CASGTDRPPRKRNEKLFF	TGTGCCAGCGGGACTGACAGGCCCCCCAGGAAGCGTAATGAAAAACTGTTTTTT
NA	TRBV7-2	NA	TRBJ1-2	CASSRRTAPNYGYTF	TGTGCCAGCAGCCGCCGGACAGCGCCAAACTATGGCTACACCTTC
NA	TRBV6-5	NA	TRBJ1-1	CASISPGNTEAFF	TGTGCCAGCATATCCCCAGGGAACACTGAAGCTTTCTTT
NA	TRBV2	NA	TRBJ2-7	CASSEALFLAGREEQYF	TGTGCCAGCAGTGAAGCGCTGTTCCTTGCGGGACGGGAAGAGCAGTACTTC
NA	TRBV5-6	NA	TRBJ2-7	CASSLKTGRYEQYF	TGTGCCAGCAGCTTGAAGACAGGGAGGTACGAGCAGTACTTC
NA	TRBV7-9	few	TRBJ2-5	CASSRGTAAQETQYF	TGTGCCAGCAGCCGGGGGACAGCAGCACAAGAGACCCAGTACTTC
NA	TRBV19	once	TRBJ1-6	CASRGDLNSPLHF	TGTGCCAGTAGAGGGGACCTAAATTCACCCCTCCACTTT
NA	TRBV9	NA	TRBJ1-1	CASSVAKNTEAFF	TGTGCCAGCAGCGTAGCTAAAAACACTGAAGCTTTCTTT
TRBD1	TRBV7-9	NA	TRBJ2-7	CASSPDRGEQYF	TGTGCCAGCAGCCCTGACAGGGGCGAGCAGTACTTC
TRBD2	TRBV14	NA	TRBJ2-7	CASSPRTRGEQYF	TGTGCCAGCAGCCCCCGGACTAGAGGCGAGCAGTACTTC
NA	TRBV27	few	TRBJ2-5	CASSKRQSSETQYF	TGTGCCAGCAGTAAACGACAGTCTTCGGAGACCCAGTACTTC
NA	TRBV28	NA	TRBJ2-1	CASSLDVTNEQFF	TGTGCCAGCAGTTTGGACGTTACCAATGAGCAGTTCTTC
NA	TRBV5-6	NA	TRBJ2-3	CASSLDRTDTQYF	TGTGCCAGCAGCTTGGACCGAACAGATACGCAGTATTTT
TRBD1	TRBV7-2	few	TRBJ1-5	CASSTGREKPQHF	TGTGCCAGCTCGACAGGGCGGGAGAAGCCCCAGCATTTT
NA	TRBV18	NA	TRBJ2-2	CASSPDSYTGELFF	TGTGCCAGCTCACCGGACAGCTATACCGGGGAGCTGTTTTTT
TRBD1	TRBV27	NA	TRBJ1-6	CASTGQGYSPLHF	TGTGCCAGCACTGGACAGGGTTATTCACCCCTCCACTTT
NA	TRBV6-1	NA	TRBJ2-2	CASIELRGNTGELFF	TGTGCCAGCATAGAATTGCGGGGGAACACCGGGGAGCTGTTTTTT
NA	TRBV27	NA	TRBJ2-5	CASSLRGIQETQYF	TGTGCCAGCAGTTTACGCGGGATTCAAGAGACCCAGTACTTC
NA	TRBV21-1	NA	TRBJ1-1	CASNGGNTEAFF	TGTGCCAGCAATGGAGGGAACACTGAAGCTTTCTTT
TRBD1	TRBV18	NA	TRBJ1-1	CASSRGQGEVAFF	TGTGCCAGCTCACGAGGACAGGGGGAGGTGGCTTTCTTT
NA	TRBV27	NA	TRBJ2-4	CASSSLGENIQYF	TGTGCCAGCAGTTCCCTCGGAGAAAACATTCAGTACTTC
NA	TRBV7-2	NA	TRBJ2-1	CASSSNPEGRSSYNEQFF	TGTGCCAGCAGCTCTAACCCGGAGGGGCGTAGCTCCTACAATGAGCAGTTCTTC
NA	TRBV7-9	NA	TRBJ2-2	CASSFYSFRDRQTAGELFF	TGTGCCAGCAGCTTCTATAGTTTCAGGGACCGGCAAACCGCCGGGGAGCTGTTTTTT
NA	TRBV19	NA	TRBJ2-7	CASSLGVVASYEQYF	TGTGCCAGTAGTCTGGGGGTGGTGGCCTCCTACGAGCAGTACTTC
TRBD1	TRBV11-2	NA	TRBJ1-2	CASSLDGKTGTGDGYTF	TGTGCCAGCAGCTTAGATGGCAAAACCGGGACAGGGGATGGCTACACCTTC
TRBD1	TRBV30	NA	TRBJ1-6	CAWIAQGPSPLHF	TGTGCCTGGATCGCACAGGGGCCTTCACCCCTCCACTTT
NA	TRBV2	NA	TRBJ1-3	CASSGIMAFAGNTIYF	TGTGCCAGCAGTGGGATTATGGCTTTCGCTGGAAACACCATATATTTT
NA	TRBV5-1	NA	TRBJ1-1	CASSLLGHTNTEAFF	TGCGCCAGCAGCCTACTGGGACATACGAACACTGAAGCTTTCTTT
NA	TRBV6-6	NA	TRBJ1-2	CASSDGANYGYTF	TGTGCCAGCAGCGACGGAGCTAACTATGGCTACACCTTC
TRBD2	TRBV27	NA	TRBJ2-2	CASSRPRGGLARRNTGELFF	TGTGCCAGCAGTCGGCCTAGAGGTGGACTAGCGCGTCGGAACACCGGGGAGCTGTTTTTT
NA	TRBV6-5	NA	TRBJ2-7	CASIGNSYEQYF	TGTGCCAGCATTGGCAACTCCTACGAGCAGTACTTC
TRBD1	TRBV6-5	NA	TRBJ1-2	CASSYIRTGGHYGYTF	TGTGCCAGCAGTTACATCAGGACAGGGGGGCACTATGGCTACACCTTC
NA	TRBV14	once	TRBJ1-2	CASSQAFGKLGYTF	TGTGCCAGCAGCCAAGCCTTTGGGAAGTTGGGCTACACCTTC